The 24 T cell receptor beta chains below were found in one sample sequenced in a study of blood T cell repertoires in COVID-19. The data were produced by immunoSEQ multiplex PCR, yet TCRdb's version contains in-frame clones alone and is incomplete. The sample holds around 260,000 clones, about 85% seen once. The sample was peripheral blood. These receptors all come from a human donor with COVID-19, enrolled during active disease. The donor label of this sample is uncertain.

The chain couples TRBV6-2 or TRBV6-3 to TRBJ1-2; TRBD1 might be the D (6 bases). Trimming cost V 0 bases and J 8 bases, with 13 bases left between them. CDR1 MNHEY and CDR2 SVGEGT come from the germline V gene. The CDR3 has 14 residues. The CDR3 here is CASSYSPGTIGYTF. Written as DNA, the CDR3 is TGTGCCAGCAGTTACTCTCCCGGGACAATAGGCTACACCTTC.

Turning to this clone: This same CDR3 is encoded by further DNA sequences in the sample. The chain recombines TRBV11-2 with TRBJ2-2; D is possibly TRBD1 (5 bases). Germline CDR1 is SGHAT and CDR2 is FQNNGV. This CDR3 comprises 15 residues. The ends were cut back, 3 bases at V and 2 bases at J, with 10 bases in the middle. The CDR3 spells CASSFQGGNTGELFF. CDR3 in DNA: TGTGCCAGCAGCTTTCAGGGTGGAAACACCGGGGAGCTGTTTTTT.

The gene calls are TRBV28 and TRBJ1-6; 9 bases agree with TRBD1. The CDR3 consists of 16 residues. Germline-derived CDR1 and CDR2 are MDHEN and SYDVKM. J was trimmed by 6 bases and V by 3 bases; bases with no gene match: 6. The CDR3 here is CASSFNRGQGNSPLHF. In DNA, the CDR3 is TGTGCCAGCAGTTTTAACAGGGGGCAGGGTAATTCACCCCTCCACTTT.

The chain recombines TRBV29-1 with TRBJ2-3, with D possibly matching TRBD1 (5 bases). Trimming cost V 0 bases and J 6 bases, with 10 bases left between them. Germline CDR1 SQVTM, CDR2 ANQGSEA. This CDR3 comprises 13 residues. CDR3 bases: TGCAGCGTTGAAGATAGGGGTTCGGATACGCAGTATTTT. Its protein product is CSVEDRGSDTQYF.

The chain employs TRBV5-4 and TRBJ2-7; 8 bases line up with TRBD1. Germline V lookup: CDR1 SGHNT, CDR2 YYREEE (reference sequence). V trimming: 3 bases; J trimming: 0 bases; junction bases outside the gene matches: 5. CDR3 size: 15 residues. This CDR3 reads CASSSAGQGSYEQYF. CDR3 in DNA: TGTGCCAGCAGCTCCGCCGGACAGGGCTCCTACGAGCAGTACTTC.

This chain links TRBV5-1 with TRBJ2-3, with 10 bases identical to TRBD2. Germline assignment: CDR1 SGHRS and CDR2 YFSETQ. The CDR3 covers 17 residues. V shed 3 bases, J shed 3 bases, and the junction held 10 bases outside the gene matches. The chain's CDR3 is CASSYTSLTSGTDTQYF. In DNA form, the CDR3 reads TGCGCCAGCAGCTATACTTCATTGACTAGCGGGACAGATACGCAGTATTTT. Complete variable domain (other parts from reference TRBV5-1 and TRBJ2-3): KAGVTQTPRYLIKTRGQQVTLSCSPISGHRSVSWYQQTPGQGLQFLFEYFSETQRNKGNFPGRFSGRQFSNSRSEMNVSTLELGDSALYLCASSYTSLTSGTDTQYFGPGTRLTVL.

The V gene is TRBV5-4, the J gene TRBJ2-1; TRBD2 aligns across 8 bases. The ends lost 1 base at V and 9 bases at J; junction bases unmatched: 15. There are 17 residues in the CDR3. From germline, CDR1 is SGHNT and CDR2 YYREEE (reference sequence). The CDR3 protein is CASSLSGRLAQEAEQFF. CDR3 in DNA: TGTGCCAGCAGCTTGTCCGGGAGACTAGCGCAGGAGGCTGAGCAGTTCTTC.

This clone came up a few times. This chain connects TRBV28 to TRBJ1-4, with D perhaps TRBD1 (6 bases). The germline CDR1 and CDR2 sequences are MDHEN and SYDVKM. V was pared by 5 bases and J by 5 bases, with 18 bases between. The CDR3 consists of 16 residues. The CDR3 spells CASSISLGGLNEKLFF. As DNA, the CDR3 is TGTGCCAGCAGTATCTCACTAGGGGGTCTCAATGAAAAACTGTTTTTT.

The chain has TRBV5-8 and TRBJ2-5; TRBD1 matches 12 bases. Germline V lookup: CDR1 SGHTS, CDR2 YDEGEE. The CDR3 is made up of 15 amino acids. The junction had 6 bases not matched to a gene; V was cut back by 4 bases and J by 5 bases. The CDR3, as DNA: TGTGCCAGCAGCACGGGACAGGGGGCGAGGGAGACCCAGTACTTC. Translating gives CASSTGQGARETQYF. Full variable domain (remainder filled in from reference TRBV5-8 and TRBJ2-5): EAGVTQSPTHLIKTRGQQATLRCSPISGHTSVYWYQQALGLGLQFLLWYDEGEERNRGNFPPRFSGRQFPNYSSELNVNALELEDSALYLCASSTGQGARETQYFGPGTRLLVL.

V and J are TRBV6-6 and TRBJ1-6; no firm D call. This CDR3 has 16 amino acids. CDR1 is MNHNY and CDR2 is SVGAGI in the germline V gene (reference sequence). V was clipped by 4 bases and J by 5 bases, with 15 bases between them. CDR3 in DNA: TGTGCCAGCAGTTTCGCATCCGGGTTCCATAATTCACCCCTCCACTTT. Amino acids: CASSFASGFHNSPLHF.

This chain uses TRBV6-6 with TRBJ2-7; D might be TRBD1 (6 bases). The length of the CDR3 is 14 residues. Germline CDR1 reads MNHNY; CDR2 reads SVGAGI (reference sequence). V lost 7 bases, J lost 5 bases, and 18 bases lay in between. The CDR3 sequence is CASNPGTLSDEQYF. CDR3 bases: TGTGCCAGCAATCCCGGGACACTATCGGACGAGCAGTACTTC.

V gene TRBV28 combines with J gene TRBJ1-4, with 8 bases identical to TRBD1. CDR1 is MDHEN, CDR2 SYDVKM, per germline. Germline trimming cut 6 bases from V and 7 bases from J; bases unmatched to any gene: 10. This CDR3 region has 15 residues. In DNA form, the CDR3 reads TGTGCCAGCAGCTCCATGGACAGGGTGGGTGAAAAACTGTTTTTT. Translating gives CASSSMDRVGEKLFF.

The gene calls are TRBV2 and TRBJ2-1; D possibly corresponds to TRBD2 (5 bases). CDR3 size: 12 residues. Trimming shortened V by 7 bases and J by 9 bases, and 13 bases separated the two germline ends. Germline assignment: CDR1 SNHLY and CDR2 FYNNEI. The CDR3 nucleotides are TGTGCCAGCAACGGGGATTGGGGTGAGCAGTTCTTC. Translating it yields CASNGDWGEQFF.

V gene TRBV28 combines with J gene TRBJ1-5, with 7 bases that match TRBD1. CDR3 size: 15 residues. The V and J ends lost 7 bases and 6 bases, in that order; junction bases with no gene match: 12. Germline V gives CDR1 MDHEN, CDR2 SYDVKM. This chain's CDR3 is CASTERQGFSQPQHF. The CDR3 bases are TGTGCCAGCACCGAAAGACAGGGTTTTAGTCAGCCCCAGCATTTT.

CDR3 DNA: TGCAGCGTCGCGACACTAGCGGGGGCCTACGAGCAGTACTTC. It codes for CSVATLAGAYEQYF. This chain joins TRBV29-1 and TRBJ2-7; 11 bases map to TRBD2. The CDR3 has 14 residues. The J segment lost 2 bases and the V segment lost 6 bases, leaving 6 bases of the junction unmatched. CDR1 is SQVTM, CDR2 ANQGSEA, per germline.

This chain connects TRBV6-2 or TRBV6-3 to TRBJ2-1; the match to TRBD2 covers 14 bases. The CDR3 contains 14 residues. V shed 4 bases, J shed 16 bases, and the junction held 9 bases outside the gene matches. The germline V gene encodes CDR1 MNHEY and CDR2 SVGEGT. The CDR3 DNA reads as TGTGCCAGCAGTTTTGGGACTAGCGGGAGTCGGTCTTTCTTC. As protein: CASSFGTSGSRSFF.

The CDR3 DNA is TGTGCCAGCACCCTATGGCAGGGCAACACCGGGGAGCTGTTTTTT. Protein product: CASTLWQGNTGELFF. The chain carries TRBV28 and TRBJ2-2; possibly TRBD1 for D (5 bases). V was cut by 7 bases and J by 2 bases, with 14 bases left in between. CDR3 length equals 15 residues. CDR1 MDHEN and CDR2 SYDVKM come from the germline V gene.

The genes are TRBV28 and TRBJ1-5; possible D gene TRBD1, 6 bases. Germline V gene sequence: CDR1 MDHEN, CDR2 SYDVKM. V lost 2 bases and J 5 bases, leaving 16 bases between the germline ends. This CDR3 contains 16 residues. The CDR3 sequence: CASSLTHGQTHQPQHF. CDR3 coding DNA: TGTGCCAGCAGTTTAACCCACGGACAGACGCATCAGCCCCAGCATTTT.

The V and J genes are TRBV28 and TRBJ2-7, with a possible D match to TRBD2 (6 bases). There are 15 residues in the CDR3. Trimming removed 5 bases at V and 3 bases at J, with 17 bases between. The V gene's germline CDR1 is MDHEN and CDR2 SYDVKM. Here the CDR3 reads CASSPPGEGIYEQYF. The CDR3 nucleotides read TGTGCCAGCAGTCCCCCGGGGGAAGGGATCTACGAGCAGTACTTC.

This clone appeared a single time. CDR3 loop: CASSQGRGYGYTF. The CDR3 DNA follows: TGTGCCAGCAGCCAAGGCAGGGGCTATGGCTACACCTTC. The J gene is TRBJ1-2, the V gene TRBV3-1 (or the pseudogene TRBV3-2); D is possibly TRBD1 (6 bases). Germline V lookup: CDR1 LGHDT, CDR2 YNNKEL (reference sequence). The germline V and J ends were trimmed by 1 base and 4 bases, with 7 bases remaining between them. The CDR3 is made up of 13 amino acids.

This chain links TRBV9 with TRBJ2-1, with D possibly matching TRBD1 (5 bases). The length of the CDR3 is 16 residues. Trimming pared 4 bases from V and 2 bases from J, leaving 16 bases between. Germline V CDR1 and CDR2: SGDLS, YYNGEE. DNA for the CDR3: TGTGCCAGCAGCCCAGCAGGGATTAGGACCTACAATGAGCAGTTCTTC. Protein product: CASSPAGIRTYNEQFF.

CDR3 bases: TGTGCCAGCACCCCCGCTACGGGAGGGCCCTACGAGCAGTACTTC. Residues: CASTPATGGPYEQYF. The rearrangement links TRBV28 to TRBJ2-7; 8 nucleotides align to TRBD2. Trimming removed 7 bases from V and 2 bases from J; junction bases left unmatched: 10. The CDR3 has 15 amino acids. From germline, CDR1 is MDHEN and CDR2 SYDVKM.

V and J are TRBV6-2 or TRBV6-3 and TRBJ2-5, with 8 bases identical to TRBD1. The CDR3 is made up of 15 amino acids. The V gene's germline CDR1 is MNHEY and CDR2 SVGEGT. V shed 6 bases, J shed 3 bases, and the junction held 9 bases outside the gene matches. CDR3 in DNA: TGTGCCAGCAGCTCGGACAGGGCTTGGAAAGAGACCCAGTACTTC. Translated, it gives CASSSDRAWKETQYF.

The chain joins TRBV10-3 to TRBJ1-1; 10 bases are shared with TRBD1. The germline V gene encodes CDR1 ENHRY and CDR2 SYGVKD. The junction had 19 bases not matched to a gene; V was cut back by 6 bases and J by 0 bases. The CDR3 length is 20 residues. CDR3 nucleotide sequence: TGTGCCATCAGCGGACGTCGGGAGGGGGACAGGGGACAAGTGAACACTGAAGCTTTCTTT. Translated: CAISGRREGDRGQVNTEAFF.